This record covers a single TCR beta chain. The entry originates in a study of T cell changes during pregnancy in multiple sclerosis. CDR3 length: 14 residues. Germline lookup yields CDR1 LNHDA and CDR2 SQIVND (reference sequence). V shed 1 base and J shed 2 bases, with 9 bases lying between them. TCRdb's table, derived via immunoSEQ multiplex PCR, lists solely in-frame clones and lacks some. The data contain some 90,000 clones, under 95% of them singletons. Sample: peripheral blood, taken in the first trimester of pregnancy. This clonotype was obtained from a female donor with multiple sclerosis, enrolled in a pregnancy study. The chain combines TRBV19 with TRBJ2-7, with D possibly being TRBD1 (5 bases). CDR3 bases: TGTGCCAGTAGTATAGCAGGGAACACCTACGAGCAGTACTTC. Translating it yields CASSIAGNTYEQYF. Variable domain in full (rest from reference TRBV19 and TRBJ2-7): DGGITQSPKYLFRKEGQNVTLSCEQNLNHDAMYWYRQDPGQGLRLIYYSQIVNDFQKGDIAEGYSVSREKKESFPLTVTSAQKNPTAFYLCASSIAGNTYEQYFGPGTRLTVT.